This T cell receptor (beta chain) was identified in a study of blood T cell repertoires in COVID-19. The CDR3 sequence is 14 residues long. V was cut by 2 bases and J by 6 bases, with 13 bases left in between. Germline CDR1 is LGHNA and CDR2 is YSLEER. This clone appeared a few times. All enrollees were roughly 18 to 100 years old and from some 24 US areas. In the authors' methods: Amplification of reference gene primers provided the estimated nucleated cell counts. TCRdb's copy holds only in-frame clones and misses some; the assay was immunoSEQ multiplex PCR. V and J calls and clone size come straight from that table; D and trimming were deduced from the DNA. The sample contains 200,000 to 250,000 clones, approximately 86% of which appear only once.

The chain carries TRBV4-3 and TRBJ1-2, with a possible D match to TRBD1 (5 bases). This TCR derives from a woman between 50 and 59 years old with acute COVID-19. Sample: PBMCs or T cells enriched from blood (not recorded which). The CDR3 DNA is TGCGCCAGCAGCCAATTGAGCGTGGGGCATGGCTACACCTTC. This codes for CASSQLSVGHGYTF.